One and the same sample provided the 24 T cell receptor beta chains below, sequenced in a study of CD8+ T cells in alopecia areata. cDNA prepared by RNA extraction and subsequent reverse transcription served as the template for sequencing. Sequencing was performed with immunoSEQ multiplex PCR; in TCRdb, only in-frame clones are kept and a portion is missing. The sample consists of 190,000 or so clones, under 60% of them appearing once. Treatment given: oral pan-JAK inhibitor, 5-10 mg twice daily. Specimen: CD8+ T cells sorted from blood, collected at week 24, from a patient treated with tofacitinib. The receptors originated from a human donor with alopecia areata.

V and J are TRBV2 and TRBJ1-2; 9 nucleotides match TRBD1. CDR1 is SNHLY and CDR2 is FYNNEI in the germline V gene. CDR3 length equals 13 residues. V lost 9 bases and J lost 5; bases outside the gene matches: 7. This CDR3 is CARQGARLYGYTF. The CDR3, as DNA: TGTGCCAGACAGGGGGCGAGGTTATATGGCTACACCTTC.

The genes are TRBV29-1 and TRBJ2-3, with TRBD1 matching 7 bases. This CDR3 has 17 residues. J gave up 0 bases and V 1 base, and 10 bases lay outside the gene matches. Germline CDR1 SQVTM, CDR2 ANQGSEA. CDR3 sequence reads: CSVEGGTVRSSTDTQYF. The CDR3 DNA follows: TGCAGCGTTGAAGGAGGGACAGTCCGATCTAGCACAGATACGCAGTATTTT.

V gene TRBV10-2 combines with J gene TRBJ1-2, with 7 bases that match TRBD1. Germline trimming cut 1 base from V and 2 bases from J; bases unmatched to any gene: 7. The germline V gene has CDR1 WSHSY and CDR2 SAAADI. The CDR3 sequence is 16 residues long. The CDR3 sequence: CASSEFWDRENYGYTF. Here the CDR3 DNA reads TGCGCCAGCAGTGAGTTCTGGGACAGAGAAAACTATGGCTACACCTTC.

CDR3 in amino acids: CASSQTAQGTYEQYF. DNA for the CDR3: TGCGCCAGCAGCCAAACGGCCCAAGGAACGTACGAGCAGTACTTC. V usage is TRBV4-1 and J usage is TRBJ2-7; D unresolved. The CDR3 extends over 15 amino acids. V was shortened by 2 bases and J by 4 bases, with 15 bases between the two germline ends. The germline CDR1 and CDR2 sequences are MGHRA and YSYEKL.

The chain couples TRBV30 to TRBJ1-1; 8 bases align to TRBD1. CDR3 size: 14 residues. Germline CDR1 GTSNPN, CDR2 SVGIG (reference sequence). V shed 3 bases and J 5 bases; nucleotides not matched to a gene: 8. CDR3 DNA sequence: TGTGCCTGGAGGGAGGACAGGGTACGTACTGAAGCTTTCTTT. Encoded protein: CAWREDRVRTEAFF. Variable domain in full (rest from reference TRBV30 and TRBJ1-1): SQTIHQWPATLVQPVGSPLSLECTVEGTSNPNLYWYRQAAGRGLQLLFYSVGIGQISSEVPQNLSASRPQDRQFILSSKKLLLSDSGFYLCAWREDRVRTEAFFGQGTRLTVV.

This chain joins TRBV5-1 and TRBJ1-6, with a tentative D call TRBD1 (5 bases). Germline CDR1 and CDR2: SGHRS and YFSETQ. V was shortened by 2 bases and J by 3 bases, with 9 bases between the two germline ends. The CDR3 is 15 amino acids. The CDR3 nucleotides are TGCGCCAGCAGCTTTAGGGACGGCTATAATTCACCCCTCCACTTT. This gives the protein CASSFRDGYNSPLHF.

The chain has TRBV7-9 and TRBJ2-5, with 12 bases fitting TRBD2. CDR1 and CDR2 (germline): SEHNR, FQNEAQ (reference sequence). Unmatched junction bases numbered 4, after V lost 1 base and J lost 1 base. This CDR3 comprises 17 residues. The CDR3 region has the DNA TGTGCCAGCAGCTTAGGACTAGCGGGGGCGGTCCAAGAGACCCAGTACTTC. Translating it yields CASSLGLAGAVQETQYF.

The chain couples TRBV4-2 to TRBJ2-4, with D perhaps being TRBD1 or TRBD2 (6 bases each). The CDR3 has 15 amino acids. Germline V gene sequence: CDR1 LGHNA, CDR2 YNFKEQ. Trimming cost V 3 bases and J 6 bases, with 15 bases left between them. The CDR3 nucleotides are TGTGCCAGCAGCCAGGACCGGGGGCTGCGAAACATTCAGTACTTC. Translated, it gives CASSQDRGLRNIQYF.

V and J are TRBV15 and TRBJ2-7; tentatively, D is TRBD1 (6 bases). Trimming took off 10 bases at V and 3 bases at J, with 16 bases between the two ends. Germline CDR1 reads LNHNV; CDR2 reads YYDKDF (reference sequence). There are 13 residues in the CDR3. In nucleotides, the CDR3 is TGTGCCATACAGGGAAAGACTTTCTACGAGCAGTACTTC. This codes for CAIQGKTFYEQYF.

This clone was observed a few times. The V and J genes are TRBV29-1 and TRBJ2-3, with D possibly matching TRBD1 (6 bases). Germline values: CDR1 SQVTM, CDR2 ANQGSEA. The CDR3 has 15 amino acids. V was pared by 3 bases and J by 2 bases, with 15 bases between. The CDR3 bases are TGCAGCGTTGATAATCCGGACAGCAACACAGATACGCAGTATTTT. It translates to CSVDNPDSNTDTQYF.

The chain has TRBV25-1 and TRBJ1-6, with TRBD1 identical over 10 bases. CDR1 MGHDK and CDR2 SYGVNS come from the germline V gene. Trimming removed 8 bases from V and 6 bases from J; junction bases left unmatched: 10. The length of the CDR3 is 16 residues. The CDR3 DNA sequence: TGTGCCAGCCGCCCCCGGACAGGGGGATCTAATTCACCCCTCCACTTT. This gives the protein CASRPRTGGSNSPLHF.

The CDR3 protein is CASSKGTTAGAYYNEQFF. CDR3 in DNA: TGTGCCAGTAGTAAGGGGACGACGGCGGGGGCCTACTACAATGAGCAGTTCTTC. The chain carries TRBV19 and TRBJ2-1, with D perhaps TRBD2 (7 bases). The germline V gene encodes CDR1 LNHDA and CDR2 SQIVND (reference sequence). V was clipped by 4 bases and J by 3 bases, with 22 bases between them. The CDR3 totals 18 residues.

V is TRBV11-2 and J is TRBJ2-5; D is perhaps TRBD1 (6 bases). The length of the CDR3 is 12 residues. The V and J ends lost 8 bases and 0 bases respectively, with 7 bases between them. CDR1 is SGHAT, CDR2 FQNNGV, per germline. The CDR3 DNA is TGTGCCAGCCAGGGGAACCAAGAGACCCAGTACTTC. This encodes CASQGNQETQYF.

The chain carries TRBV27 and TRBJ2-7, with no clear D. Germline V gene sequence: CDR1 MNHEY, CDR2 SMNVEV (reference sequence). The V gene lost 6 bases and the J gene lost 3 bases, with 12 bases spanning the gap. CDR3 length: 13 residues. The CDR3 sequence is CASRSIAGYEQYF. CDR3 bases: TGTGCCAGCAGATCAATAGCTGGCTACGAGCAGTACTTC.

The rearrangement links TRBV27 to TRBJ2-3, with D unclear. V was trimmed by 6 bases and J by 4 bases, leaving 11 bases between them. The germline gives CDR1 MNHEY, CDR2 SMNVEV (reference sequence). The CDR3 length is 13 residues. The CDR3 bases are TGTGCCAGCAGCCCCAACGAGTCAGATACGCAGTATTTT. It encodes CASSPNESDTQYF.

This chain links TRBV10-3 with TRBJ1-1; possibly TRBD1 for D (5 bases). Germline values: CDR1 ENHRY, CDR2 SYGVKD. Between the trimmed V and J ends, which lost 3 bases and 0 bases, there was a span of 14 bases. The CDR3 is 16 residues long. The CDR3: CAISESPGRMNTEAFF. DNA for the CDR3: TGTGCCATCAGTGAATCCCCGGGACGGATGAACACTGAAGCTTTCTTT.

This chain uses TRBV4-2 with TRBJ2-7, with D possibly matching TRBD2 (5 bases). V lost 4 bases and J 4 bases, leaving 8 bases between the germline ends. CDR3 length equals 12 residues. Germline V gives CDR1 LGHNA, CDR2 YNFKEQ. In nucleotides, the CDR3 is TGTGCCAGCAGCCCTTCGGGGTACGAGCAGTACTTC. It specifies CASSPSGYEQYF.

The gene calls are TRBV6-5 and TRBJ2-1; unclear D gene. The CDR3 totals 14 residues. Trimming left V 8 bases short and J 0 bases short, with 11 bases between. Looked up from germline, CDR1 is MNHEY and CDR2 is SVGAGI. In DNA form, the CDR3 reads TGTGCCAGCCAGAGAATTAGCTCCTACAATGAGCAGTTCTTC. This encodes CASQRISSYNEQFF.

The chain has TRBV27 and TRBJ1-2; D may be TRBD1 (6 bases). This CDR3 region has 13 residues. Germline CDR1 reads MNHEY; CDR2 reads SMNVEV (reference sequence). Trimming removed 7 bases at V and 2 bases at J, with 11 bases between. The CDR3 sequence is CASTQGGNYGYTF. CDR3 nucleotides: TGTGCCAGCACACAGGGCGGGAACTATGGCTACACCTTC.

This clone was seen only a few times. The chain recombines TRBV7-9 with TRBJ2-5; 9 nucleotides align to TRBD1. V shed 6 bases and J 5 bases; nucleotides not matched to a gene: 4. The CDR3 totals 13 residues. Germline CDR1 SEHNR, CDR2 FQNEAQ (reference sequence). CDR3 residues: CASREGTGETQYF. The CDR3 DNA is TGTGCCAGCAGGGAGGGGACAGGGGAGACCCAGTACTTC.

In its sample, this clone was seen a few times. The gene calls are TRBV4-2 and TRBJ2-2; D possibly corresponds to TRBD2 (6 bases). V dropped 10 bases and J dropped 6 bases, with 15 bases sitting between them. The CDR3 contains 13 residues. CDR1 and CDR2 from the germline V gene are LGHNA and YNFKEQ. The CDR3 DNA is TGTGCCACATCATCCGGAGGGTCCGGGGAGCTGTTTTTT. It translates to CATSSGGSGELFF.

This clone turned up a few times. The genes are TRBV5-1 and TRBJ2-2, with D hard to call. V gave up 4 bases and J gave up 4 bases, with 8 bases separating them. The CDR3 has 13 amino acids. Germline CDR1 SGHRS, CDR2 YFSETQ. Here the CDR3 DNA reads TGCGCCAGCAGCATTGCCCCCACCGGGGAGCTGTTTTTT. It translates to CASSIAPTGELFF.

The table lists this clone with many counts. The chain uses TRBV29-1 and TRBJ2-3, with D possibly called TRBD1 or TRBD2 (5 bases each). V dropped 2 bases and J dropped 4 bases, with 16 bases sitting between them. This CDR3 comprises 15 residues. Germline V lookup: CDR1 SQVTM, CDR2 ANQGSEA. The CDR3, as DNA: TGCAGCGTTGAAAAACGAGGGGATGAGGCAGATACGCAGTATTTT. Protein product: CSVEKRGDEADTQYF.

This clone was seen just once. This chain connects TRBV30 to TRBJ2-3, with D possibly matching TRBD1 (6 bases). With 5 bases removed from V and 6 bases from J, the gap between germline ends came to 9 bases. There are 11 residues in the CDR3. Germline V gene sequence: CDR1 GTSNPN, CDR2 SVGIG (reference sequence). CDR3 residues: CAWWTVDTQYF. The DNA of the CDR3 is TGTGCCTGGTGGACAGTTGATACGCAGTATTTT.